The next 7 T cell receptor beta chains were all read from a single sample in a study of T-cell reconstitution after alpha-beta-depleted transplantation in children. Unique molecular identifiers were used to barcode this TCRbeta library. TCRdb fed the PCR reads into MiXCR, producing one record per CDR3 protein. The sample lists almost 500,000 distinct CDR3 sequences, about an eighth occurring once. This material consisted of PBMCs from the stem cell graft donor, taken from the stem cell graft. Receptors were obtained from a human donor who donated a stem cell graft to a child with combined immunodeficiency.

V usage is TRBV23-1 and J usage is TRBJ2-1, with 10 bases that match TRBD1. TRBV23-1 is known as an ORF, though its function is uncertain. The CDR3 totals 24 residues. Germline trimming cut 2 bases from V and 3 bases from J; bases unmatched to any gene: 28. CDR3 protein: CASSQKVVPTGTGVKLRVYNEQFF. The DNA for the CDR3 is TGCGCCAGCAGTCAAAAAGTGGTCCCAACCGGGACAGGGGTTAAATTGAGGGTCTACAATGAGCAGTTCTTC.

This clonotype came up many times. The chain carries TRBV20-1 and TRBJ2-7; tentative D call: TRBD1 (6 bases). V lost 3 bases, J lost 2 bases, and 14 bases lay in between. This CDR3 is 14 amino acids long. CDR1 and CDR2 from the germline V gene are DFQATT and SNEGSKA (reference sequence). CDR3 residues: CSARGNREPYEQYF. The CDR3 region has the DNA TGCAGTGCTAGGGGTAACAGGGAACCCTACGAGCAGTACTTC.

This clonotype was seen only a few times. The V call is TRBV7-2, the J call TRBJ1-2; the D is unclear. CDR1 is SGHTA, CDR2 FQGNSA, per germline. The CDR3 runs 14 residues. V dropped 1 base and J dropped 3 bases, with 9 bases sitting between them. This CDR3 reads CASSLVLTDYGYTF. CDR3 DNA: TGTGCCAGCAGCTTAGTCCTTACAGACTATGGCTACACCTTC.

This clonotype was seen only a few times. The chain joins TRBV11-2 to TRBJ2-3, with 10 bases fitting TRBD1. The germline CDR1 and CDR2 sequences are SGHAT and FQNNGV. The CDR3 length is 16 residues. V shed 7 bases, J shed 5 bases, and the junction held 12 bases outside the gene matches. Here the CDR3 DNA reads TGTGCCAGCACCCCGGGAGGGACAGGGGATGGAGATACGCAGTATTTT. It yields the protein CASTPGGTGDGDTQYF. The full variable domain, its missing parts supplied by reference TRBV11-2 and TRBJ2-3, is EAGVAQSPRYKIIEKRQSVAFWCNPISGHATLYWYQQILGQGPKLLIQFQNNGVVDDSQLPKDRFSAERLKGVDSTLKIQPAKLEDSAVYLCASTPGGTGDGDTQYFGPGTRLTVL.

The sample holds a few counts of this clonotype. The chain joins TRBV14 to TRBJ2-5; D unclear. Germline CDR1 SGHDN, CDR2 FVKESK. CDR3 length: 15 residues. Trimming pared 4 bases from V and 5 bases from J, leaving 17 bases between. The CDR3 loop is CASSRPRMGLETQYF. The CDR3 DNA is TGTGCCAGCAGCCGCCCCAGGATGGGCTTGGAGACCCAGTACTTC.

This clonotype was counted only a few times. This chain joins TRBV4-3 and TRBJ1-1, with D tentatively TRBD1 (5 bases). The CDR3 is 14 amino acids. Trimming left V 4 bases short and J 4 bases short, with 13 bases between. The germline V gene has CDR1 LGHNA and CDR2 YSLEER. The chain's CDR3 is CASSPRGVSTEAFF. The CDR3 DNA reads TGCGCCAGCAGCCCGCGGGGGGTGAGCACTGAAGCTTTCTTT.

This chain links TRBV20-1 with TRBJ2-3; perhaps TRBD2 as D (5 bases). This CDR3 is 14 amino acids long. Per germline, CDR1 DFQATT and CDR2 SNEGSKA (reference sequence). Trimming cost V 5 bases and J 1 base, with 13 bases left between them. The CDR3 region is CSASRGARTDTQYF. The CDR3, as DNA: TGCAGTGCTTCCCGGGGAGCCCGCACAGATACGCAGTATTTT.